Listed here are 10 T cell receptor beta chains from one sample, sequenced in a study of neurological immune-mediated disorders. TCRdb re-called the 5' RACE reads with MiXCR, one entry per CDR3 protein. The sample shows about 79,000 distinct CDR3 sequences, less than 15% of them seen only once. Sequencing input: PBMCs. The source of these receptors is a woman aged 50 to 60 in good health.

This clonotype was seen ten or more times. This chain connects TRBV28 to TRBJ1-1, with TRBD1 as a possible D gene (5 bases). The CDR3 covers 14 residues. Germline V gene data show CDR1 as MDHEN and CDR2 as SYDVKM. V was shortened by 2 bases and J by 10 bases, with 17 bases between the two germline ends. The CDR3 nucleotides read TGTGCCAGCAGTTTAGAAGCCGTAAGGGGTTTAGCTTTCTTT. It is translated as CASSLEAVRGLAFF. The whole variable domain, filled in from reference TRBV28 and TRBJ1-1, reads DVKVTQSSRYLVKRTGEKVFLECVQDMDHENMFWYRQDPGLGLRLIYFSYDVKMKEKGDIPEGYSVSREKKERFSLILESASTNQTSMYLCASSLEAVRGLAFFGQGTRLTVV.

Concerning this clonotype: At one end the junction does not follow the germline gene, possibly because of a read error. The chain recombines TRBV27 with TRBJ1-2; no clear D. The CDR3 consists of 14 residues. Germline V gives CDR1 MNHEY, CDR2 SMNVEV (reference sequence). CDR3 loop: CSRSLIGSGYGYTF. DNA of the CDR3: TGTTCCAGAAGTTTGATCGGAAGCGGCTATGGCTACACCTTC.

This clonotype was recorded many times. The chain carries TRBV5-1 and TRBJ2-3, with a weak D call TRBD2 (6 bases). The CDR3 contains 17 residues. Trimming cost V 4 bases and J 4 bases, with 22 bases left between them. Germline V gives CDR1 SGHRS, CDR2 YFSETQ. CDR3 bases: TGCGCCAGCAGCCCGCTGGTTGCGGGAAACCAGGCAGATACGCAGTATTTT. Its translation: CASSPLVAGNQADTQYF.

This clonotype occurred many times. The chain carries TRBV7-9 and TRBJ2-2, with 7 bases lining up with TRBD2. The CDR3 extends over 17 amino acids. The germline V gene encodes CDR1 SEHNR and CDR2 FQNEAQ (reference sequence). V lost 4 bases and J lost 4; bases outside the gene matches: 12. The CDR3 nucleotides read TGTGCCAGCAGCTCTAGGGGCGGGAGAGGAAGCACCGGGGAGCTGTTTTTT. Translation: CASSSRGGRGSTGELFF. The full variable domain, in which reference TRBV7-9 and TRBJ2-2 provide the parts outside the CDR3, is DTGVSQNPRHKITKRGQNVTFRCDPISEHNRLYWYRQTLGQGPEFLTYFQNEAQLEKSRLLSDRFSAERPKGSFSTLEIQRTEQGDSAMYLCASSSRGGRGSTGELFFGEGSRLTVL.

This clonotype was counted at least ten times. CDR3 sequence: CASSLGRGDQETQYF. The CDR3 bases are TGTGCCAGCAGCCTTGGGCGGGGGGACCAAGAGACCCAGTACTTC. The chain uses TRBV3-1 and TRBJ2-5, with TRBD2 matching over 8 bases. Trimming took 4 bases from V and 0 from J; bases not matched to a gene: 4. Germline CDR1 LGHDT, CDR2 YNNKEL (reference sequence). The CDR3 spans 15 residues.

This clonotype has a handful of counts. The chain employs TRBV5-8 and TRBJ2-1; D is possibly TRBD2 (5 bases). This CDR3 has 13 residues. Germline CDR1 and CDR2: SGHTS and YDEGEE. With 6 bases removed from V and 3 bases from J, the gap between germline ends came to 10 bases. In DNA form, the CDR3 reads TGTGCCAGCATCCCTGACTACTACAATGAGCAGTTCTTC. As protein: CASIPDYYNEQFF.

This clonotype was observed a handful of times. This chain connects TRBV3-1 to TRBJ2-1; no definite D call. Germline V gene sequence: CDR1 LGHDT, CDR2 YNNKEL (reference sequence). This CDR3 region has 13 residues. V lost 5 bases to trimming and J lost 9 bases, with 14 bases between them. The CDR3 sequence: CASSTFMKGEQFF. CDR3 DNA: TGTGCCAGCAGCACCTTCATGAAGGGTGAGCAGTTCTTC.

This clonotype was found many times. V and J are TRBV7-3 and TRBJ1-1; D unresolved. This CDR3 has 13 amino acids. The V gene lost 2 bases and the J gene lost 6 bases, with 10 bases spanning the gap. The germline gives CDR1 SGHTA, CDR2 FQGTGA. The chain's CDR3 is CASSLFAEAEAFF. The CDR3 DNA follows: TGTGCCAGCAGCTTATTCGCTGAGGCTGAAGCTTTCTTT.

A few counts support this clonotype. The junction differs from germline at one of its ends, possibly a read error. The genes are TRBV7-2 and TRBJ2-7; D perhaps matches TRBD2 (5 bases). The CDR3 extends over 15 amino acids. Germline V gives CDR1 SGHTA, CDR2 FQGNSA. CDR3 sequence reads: CASSLGRESSYEQYF. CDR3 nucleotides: TGTGCCAGCAGTTTAGGACGGGAAAGCTCCTACGAGCAGTACTTC.

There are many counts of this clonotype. CDR3 sequence (DNA): TGCGCCAGCAGCTTGAATGGAAGGGGCACAGATACGCAGTATTTT. This sequence encodes CASSLNGRGTDTQYF. V usage is TRBV5-1 and J usage is TRBJ2-3; no reliable D call. The CDR3 has 15 residues. The V end was cut by 1 base, the J end by 1 base, with 10 bases between. Germline V gene sequence: CDR1 SGHRS, CDR2 YFSETQ.